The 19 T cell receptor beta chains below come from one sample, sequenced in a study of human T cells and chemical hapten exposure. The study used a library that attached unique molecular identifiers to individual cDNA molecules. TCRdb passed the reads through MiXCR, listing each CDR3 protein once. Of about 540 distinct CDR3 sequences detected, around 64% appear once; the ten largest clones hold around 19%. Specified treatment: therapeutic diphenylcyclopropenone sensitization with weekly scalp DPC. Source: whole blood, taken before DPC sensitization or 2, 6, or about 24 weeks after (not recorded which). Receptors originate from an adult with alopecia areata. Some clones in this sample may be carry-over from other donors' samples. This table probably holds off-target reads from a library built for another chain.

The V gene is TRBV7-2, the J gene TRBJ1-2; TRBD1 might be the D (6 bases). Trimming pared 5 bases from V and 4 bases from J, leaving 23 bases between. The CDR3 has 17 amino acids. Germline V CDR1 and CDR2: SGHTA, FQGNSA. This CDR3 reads CASSQTTLGGGSYGYTF. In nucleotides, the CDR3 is TGTGCCAGCAGCCAGACCACTCTAGGGGGAGGAAGCTATGGCTACACCTTC.

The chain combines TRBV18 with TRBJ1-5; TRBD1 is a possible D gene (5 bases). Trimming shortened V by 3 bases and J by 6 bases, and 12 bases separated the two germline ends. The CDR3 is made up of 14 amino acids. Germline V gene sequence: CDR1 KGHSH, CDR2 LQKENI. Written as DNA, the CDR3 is TGTGCCAGCTCACCGGGGGAGGGGTCTCAGCCCCAGCATTTT. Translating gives CASSPGEGSQPQHF.

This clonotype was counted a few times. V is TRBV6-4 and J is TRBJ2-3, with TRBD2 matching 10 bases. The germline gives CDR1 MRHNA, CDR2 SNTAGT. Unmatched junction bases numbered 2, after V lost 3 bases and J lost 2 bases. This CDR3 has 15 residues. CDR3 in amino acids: CASSDLAGDTDTQYF. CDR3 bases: TGTGCCAGCAGTGATCTAGCGGGGGACACAGATACGCAGTATTTT.

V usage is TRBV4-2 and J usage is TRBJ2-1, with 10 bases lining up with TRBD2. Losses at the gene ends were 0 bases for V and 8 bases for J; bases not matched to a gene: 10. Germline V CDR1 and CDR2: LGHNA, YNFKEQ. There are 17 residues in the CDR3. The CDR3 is CASSQDRPSGGAYEQFF. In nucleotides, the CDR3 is TGTGCCAGCAGCCAAGATCGTCCCAGCGGGGGGGCCTATGAGCAGTTCTTC.

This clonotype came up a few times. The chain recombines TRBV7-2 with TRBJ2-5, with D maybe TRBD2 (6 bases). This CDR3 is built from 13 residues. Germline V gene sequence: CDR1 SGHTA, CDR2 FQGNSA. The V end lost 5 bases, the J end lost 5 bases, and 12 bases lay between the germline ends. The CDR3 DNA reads TGTGCCAGCAGCGGGGGACTCCAGGAGACCCAGTACTTC. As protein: CASSGGLQETQYF.

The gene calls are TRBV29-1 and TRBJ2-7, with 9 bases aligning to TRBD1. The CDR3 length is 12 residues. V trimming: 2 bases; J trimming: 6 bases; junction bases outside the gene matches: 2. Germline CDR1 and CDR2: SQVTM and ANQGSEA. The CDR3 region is CSVEWTGAEQYF. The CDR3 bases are TGCAGCGTTGAATGGACAGGGGCCGAGCAGTACTTC.

CDR3 protein: CASSLGTEYYEQYF. CDR3 DNA: TGTGCCAGCAGCTTGGGGACGGAATACTACGAGCAGTACTTC. The chain employs TRBV11-2 and TRBJ2-7; TRBD1 or TRBD2 may be the D gene (5 bases each). Germline assignment: CDR1 SGHAT and CDR2 FQNNGV. V lost 3 bases and J 3 bases, leaving 12 bases between the germline ends. CDR3 length equals 14 residues.

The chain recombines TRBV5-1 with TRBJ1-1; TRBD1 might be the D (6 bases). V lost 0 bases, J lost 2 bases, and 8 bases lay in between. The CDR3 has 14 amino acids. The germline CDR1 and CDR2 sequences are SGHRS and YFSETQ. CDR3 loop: CASSLGQANTEAFF. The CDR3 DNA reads TGCGCCAGCAGCTTGGGACAGGCCAACACTGAAGCTTTCTTT. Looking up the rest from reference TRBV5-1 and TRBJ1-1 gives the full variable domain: KAGVTQTPRYLIKTRGQQVTLSCSPISGHRSVSWYQQTPGQGLQFLFEYFSETQRNKGNFPGRFSGRQFSNSRSEMNVSTLELGDSALYLCASSLGQANTEAFFGQGTRLTVV.

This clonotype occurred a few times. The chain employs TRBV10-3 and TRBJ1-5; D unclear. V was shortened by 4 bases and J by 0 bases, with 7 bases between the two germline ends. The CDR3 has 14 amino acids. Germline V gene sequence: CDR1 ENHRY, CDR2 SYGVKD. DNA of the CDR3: TGTGCCATCAGTGTGGGAAATAGCAATCAGCCCCAGCATTTT. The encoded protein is CAISVGNSNQPQHF.

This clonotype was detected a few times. CDR3 in amino acids: CASSSGFTDTQYF. The CDR3 nucleotides read TGCGCCAGCAGCTCGGGCTTCACAGATACGCAGTATTTT. J is TRBJ2-3 and V is TRBV5-1; D not certain. CDR3 length: 13 amino acids. Trimming took off 3 bases at V and 2 bases at J, with 7 bases between the two ends. Germline CDR1 reads SGHRS; CDR2 reads YFSETQ.

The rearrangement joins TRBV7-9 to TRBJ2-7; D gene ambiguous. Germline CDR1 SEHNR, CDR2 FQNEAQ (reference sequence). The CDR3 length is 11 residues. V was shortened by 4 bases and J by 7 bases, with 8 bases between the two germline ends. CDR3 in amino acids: CASSSLGEQYF. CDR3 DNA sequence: TGTGCCAGCAGCTCATTGGGGGAGCAGTACTTC.

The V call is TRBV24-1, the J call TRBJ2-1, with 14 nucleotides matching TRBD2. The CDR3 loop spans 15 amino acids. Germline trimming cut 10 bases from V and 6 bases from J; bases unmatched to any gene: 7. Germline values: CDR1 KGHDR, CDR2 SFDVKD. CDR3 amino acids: CATTRGLAGVNEQFF. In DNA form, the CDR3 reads TGTGCCACTACGAGGGGACTAGCGGGAGTCAATGAGCAGTTCTTC.

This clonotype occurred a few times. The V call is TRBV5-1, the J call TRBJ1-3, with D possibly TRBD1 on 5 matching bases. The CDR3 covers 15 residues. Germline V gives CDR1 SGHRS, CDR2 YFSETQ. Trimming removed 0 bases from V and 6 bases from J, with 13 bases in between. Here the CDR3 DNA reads TGCGCCAGCAGCTTGGGAGGGGCTCTGGAAAACACCATATATTTT. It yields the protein CASSLGGALENTIYF.

Written as DNA, the CDR3 is TGTGCCAGCTCAACTCGGACTAGCGGGGGGGCCTACGAGCAGTACTTC. Amino acid sequence: CASSTRTSGGAYEQYF. This rearrangement joins TRBV18 to TRBJ2-7; 15 positions match TRBD2. J was trimmed by 2 bases and V by 5 bases; bases with no gene match: 4. The length of the CDR3 is 16 residues. Germline loops: CDR1 KGHSH, CDR2 LQKENI.

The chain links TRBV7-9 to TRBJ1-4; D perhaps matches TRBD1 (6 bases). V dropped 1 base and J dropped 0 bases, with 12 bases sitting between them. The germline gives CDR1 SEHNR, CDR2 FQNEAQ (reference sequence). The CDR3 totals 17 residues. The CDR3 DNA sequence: TGTGCCAGCAGCTTAGACCGGGGGGCCGCAACTAATGAAAAACTGTTTTTT. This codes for CASSLDRGAATNEKLFF.

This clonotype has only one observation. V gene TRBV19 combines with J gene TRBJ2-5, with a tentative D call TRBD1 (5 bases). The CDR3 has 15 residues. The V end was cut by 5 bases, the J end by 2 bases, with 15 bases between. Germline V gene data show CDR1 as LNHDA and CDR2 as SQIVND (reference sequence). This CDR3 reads CASSPPTGTQETQYF. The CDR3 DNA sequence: TGTGCCAGTAGTCCGCCAACAGGAACGCAAGAGACCCAGTACTTC.

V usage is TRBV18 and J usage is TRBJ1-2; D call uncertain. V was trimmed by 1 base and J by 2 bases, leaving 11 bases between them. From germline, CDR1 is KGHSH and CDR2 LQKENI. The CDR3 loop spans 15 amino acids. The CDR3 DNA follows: TGTGCCAGCTCACCACGGGCAGCTCGCAACTATGGCTACACCTTC. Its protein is CASSPRAARNYGYTF.

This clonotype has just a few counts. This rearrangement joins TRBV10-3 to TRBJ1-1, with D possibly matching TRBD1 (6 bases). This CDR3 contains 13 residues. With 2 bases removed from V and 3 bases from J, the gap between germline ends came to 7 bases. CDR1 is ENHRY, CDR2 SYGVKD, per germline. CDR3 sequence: CAISERGYTEAFF. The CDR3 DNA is TGTGCCATCAGTGAGAGGGGGTACACTGAAGCTTTCTTT.

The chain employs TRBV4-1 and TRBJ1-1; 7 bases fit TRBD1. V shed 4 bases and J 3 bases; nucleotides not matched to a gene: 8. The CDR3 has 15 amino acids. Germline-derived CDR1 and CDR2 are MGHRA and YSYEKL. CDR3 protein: CASSLDRGPDTEAFF. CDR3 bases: TGCGCCAGCAGCCTTGATAGGGGGCCGGACACTGAAGCTTTCTTT.